This T cell receptor (beta chain) was sequenced during a study of T cells after yellow fever vaccination (dated by TCRdb to between 2018 and 2021). Describing the broader study: Libraries from fractions with low cell numbers were prepared with the SMART-Seq v4 Ultra Low Input RNA kit. Blood was drawn at multiple timepoints before and after primary and secondary immunization, with bulk PBMC replicates and cell subsets isolated. Bulk TCR alpha and beta repertoires were sequenced longitudinally to track T-cell clones before and after primary and booster YFV17D yellow fever vaccination. Two healthy male donors, one aged 18 to 30 and one aged 30 to 39 years, were included in the cohort. Paper-wide results and their limitations: Most clones expanded after primary vaccination were re-detected after the booster (approximately 95% of CD4 and 88% of CD8), suggesting broad memory maintenance. Computational filtering was required because FACS-sorted repertoires could contain abundant contaminating clonotypes from the bulk population. The secondary T-cell response was weaker than the primary response but faster, peaking on day 5 instead of day 15. Only a couple of donors were included in the study, so the extent to which the findings can be generalized is limited. A small share of clonotypes was detected in both CD4 and CD8 compartments, with the overlap likely arising from convergent recombination.

Sequencing instrument: Illumina NovaSeq 6000. TCR cDNA was made using 5'RACE template switching, a step that added a universal primer site and unique molecular identifiers. Priming of cDNA synthesis was performed from both the TCR alpha and TCR beta constant segments. Library amplification involved two PCR steps, and the second step added sample barcodes and sequencing adapters. Sequencing of libraries was done on Illumina HiSeq 2500 (2x100 bp) or NovaSeq (2x150 bp). From the authors' description of their analysis: MIGEC was used to demultiplex reads and collapse the reads into UMI consensus sequences, and MiXCR was used for V(D)J alignment. Vaccine-responding clonotypes were identified with edgeR using replicate PBMC samples, with FDR below 0.01 and a log2 fold change above 5 up to day 15 being required. Each bulk clonotype received a CD4 or CD8 identity based on whether the sequenced CD4 or CD8 repertoire contained that clonotype at higher abundance. The public sequencing data were trimmed at Q25 with fastp and processed into clonotypes with MiXCR by TCRdb, which kept only in-frame beta chains. Records with the same CDR3 protein are collapsed into one entry carrying the most frequent genes and DNA. Here the V and J calls rest on TCRdb's processing, not on the authors' analysis. This sample lists 350,000 to 450,000 distinct CDR3 sequences; over 15% were detected once. The ten largest clones capture 15% to 20% of the sample.

The treatment or condition label for this specimen denotes: live attenuated yellow fever vaccine strain. At each blood-draw timepoint, two biological replicates of bulk PBMCs were collected. A standard Ficoll-Paque protocol was used to isolate PBMCs from peripheral blood. RNA was extracted with TriZol from bulk PBMCs, CD4 and CD8 fractions, and dextramer-positive and dextramer-negative fractions. CDR1 and CDR2 were assigned from the germline V gene (reference sequence) as SEHNR and FQNEAQ. Trimming removed 4 bases from V and 0 bases from J, leaving 9 bases between the germline ends. Measured from the cysteine to the phenylalanine, the CDR3 is 14 residues long. The sequence is cut down to CDR3 DNA, 42 bases in frame from base 1. A note on this clonotype: It has no known antigen specificity. Qualities for individual bases were not recorded, and no much larger clone is one base off.

The chain was built from TRBV7-9 and TRBJ1-1; a tentative D match to TRBD1 spans 5 bases. Source: PBMCs, taken before the yellow fever booster vaccination. The clonotype was recovered from a young man who received the YFV17D yellow fever vaccine. The sequenced DNA: TGTGCCAGCAGCTACTGGGGCATGAACACTGAAGCTTTCTTT. Its translation is CASSYWGMNTEAFF.